This TCR beta chain was recovered during a study of blood T cell repertoires in COVID-19. Study in general: Both acute and convalescent COVID-19 samples were obtained from the United States, Italy and Spain.

Germline-derived CDR1 and CDR2 are SGDLS and YYNGEE. This CDR3 spans 16 amino acids. J was trimmed by 5 bases and V by 2 bases; bases with no gene match: 5. Sequencing was performed with immunoSEQ multiplex PCR; in TCRdb, only in-frame clones are kept and a portion is missing. The profile covers fewer than 110,000 clones, with about 90% appearing a single time and roughly 17% taken by the ten largest. The source material was peripheral blood. The V gene is TRBV9, the J gene TRBJ2-5, with 14 bases lining up with TRBD2. The clonotype comes from a man over 45 with acute or convalescent COVID-19. The CDR3: CASSVTSGGAWETQYF. DNA of the CDR3: TGTGCCAGCAGCGTGACTAGCGGGGGGGCCTGGGAGACCCAGTACTTC.